The clone carrying this T cell receptor (beta chain) was detected a few times. 13 Jbeta primers and 60 Vbeta primers were used for the PCR. TCRdb's table, derived via immunoSEQ multiplex PCR, lists solely in-frame clones and lacks some. The sample lists 150,000 to 180,000 clones; roughly 77% were seen once. This record comes from a study of cytomegalovirus exposure and HLA in healthy donors. The V end lost 4 bases, the J end lost 0 bases, and 9 bases lay between the germline ends. CDR3 size: 14 residues. Germline V lookup: CDR1 MGHDK, CDR2 SYGVNS. This clonotype was sampled from a man younger than 40 in good health and CMV-seropositive. V is TRBV25-1 and J is TRBJ1-1; possible D gene TRBD1, 5 bases. Material for sequencing was PBMCs. Written as DNA, the CDR3 is TGTGCCAGCAGTGTGGGCAGGGTGAACACTGAAGCTTTCTTT. Translating gives CASSVGRVNTEAFF.